Listed here are 3 T cell receptor beta chains from one sample, sequenced in a study of blood T cell repertoires in COVID-19. TCRdb's copy holds only in-frame clones and misses some; the assay was immunoSEQ multiplex PCR. The sample shows under 200,000 clones, roughly 80% of them seen only once. The sequenced sample consisted of peripheral blood. These receptors originate from a human donor with acute or convalescent COVID-19. The donor label of this sample is uncertain.

The chain carries TRBV10-2 and TRBJ1-1; D unclear. The germline CDR1 and CDR2 sequences are WSHSY and SAAADI. The CDR3 is made up of 17 amino acids. Trimming cost V 0 bases and J 6 bases, with 20 bases left between them. CDR3 sequence reads: CASSESGTNVGEAEAFF. CDR3 sequence (DNA): TGCGCCAGCAGTGAGTCCGGTACCAACGTGGGCGAAGCTGAAGCTTTCTTT.

The chain recombines TRBV9 with TRBJ1-6; 7 bases are a match to TRBD1. The CDR3 is 15 residues long. Germline-derived CDR1 and CDR2 are SGDLS and YYNGEE. V dropped 3 bases and J dropped 10; count of bases not matched to a gene: 10. The chain's CDR3 is CASSAGRQGQSPLHF. In nucleotides, the CDR3 is TGTGCCAGCAGCGCAGGCAGACAGGGCCAATCACCCCTCCACTTT.

The DNA for the CDR3 is TGTGCCAGCCACCGAGGAAACTATAATGAAAAACTGTTTTTT. This sequence encodes CASHRGNYNEKLFF. The gene calls are TRBV6-5 and TRBJ1-4; D call uncertain. Germline V CDR1 and CDR2: MNHEY, SVGAGI. Trimming stripped 8 bases from V and 4 bases from J, with 14 bases between. The CDR3 spans 14 residues.